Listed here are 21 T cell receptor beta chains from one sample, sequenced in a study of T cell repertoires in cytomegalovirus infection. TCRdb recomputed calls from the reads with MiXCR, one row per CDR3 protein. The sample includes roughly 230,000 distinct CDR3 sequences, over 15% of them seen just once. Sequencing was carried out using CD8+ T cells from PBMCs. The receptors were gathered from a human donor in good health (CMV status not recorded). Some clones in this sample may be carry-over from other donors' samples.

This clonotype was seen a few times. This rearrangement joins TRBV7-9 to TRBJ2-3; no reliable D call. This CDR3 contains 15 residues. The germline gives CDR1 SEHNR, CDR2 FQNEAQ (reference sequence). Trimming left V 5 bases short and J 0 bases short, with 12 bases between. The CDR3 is CASSRTVPSTDTQYF. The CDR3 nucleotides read TGTGCCAGCAGCCGGACGGTACCTAGCACAGATACGCAGTATTTT.

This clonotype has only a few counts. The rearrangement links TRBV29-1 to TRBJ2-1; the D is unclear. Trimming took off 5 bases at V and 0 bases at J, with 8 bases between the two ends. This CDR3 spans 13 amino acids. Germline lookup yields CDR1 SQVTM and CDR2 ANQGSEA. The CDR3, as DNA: TGCAGCGTTTCACGGAGCTCCTACAATGAGCAGTTCTTC. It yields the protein CSVSRSSYNEQFF.

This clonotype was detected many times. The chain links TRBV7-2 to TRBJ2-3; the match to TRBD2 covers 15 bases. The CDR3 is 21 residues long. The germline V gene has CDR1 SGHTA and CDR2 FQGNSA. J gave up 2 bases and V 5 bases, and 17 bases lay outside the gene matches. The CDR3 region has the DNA TGTGCCAGCAGCCCAAAGGGACTAGCGGGGGGCGGTCCTTCTTTCACAGATACGCAGTATTTT. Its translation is CASSPKGLAGGGPSFTDTQYF.

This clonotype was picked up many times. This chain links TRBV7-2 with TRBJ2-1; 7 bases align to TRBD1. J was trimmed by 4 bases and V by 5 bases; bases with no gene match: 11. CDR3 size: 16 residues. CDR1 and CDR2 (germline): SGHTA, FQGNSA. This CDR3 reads CASSPGSGGRYNEQFF. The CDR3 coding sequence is TGTGCCAGCAGCCCCGGGTCAGGGGGACGATACAATGAGCAGTTCTTC.

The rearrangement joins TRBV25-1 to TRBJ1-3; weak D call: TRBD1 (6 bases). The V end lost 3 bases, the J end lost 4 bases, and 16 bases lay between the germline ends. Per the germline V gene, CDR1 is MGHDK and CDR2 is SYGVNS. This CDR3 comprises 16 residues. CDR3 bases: TGTGCCAGCAGTGAGTTTCTGGGGGCGCGAGGAAACACCATATATTTT. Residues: CASSEFLGARGNTIYF.

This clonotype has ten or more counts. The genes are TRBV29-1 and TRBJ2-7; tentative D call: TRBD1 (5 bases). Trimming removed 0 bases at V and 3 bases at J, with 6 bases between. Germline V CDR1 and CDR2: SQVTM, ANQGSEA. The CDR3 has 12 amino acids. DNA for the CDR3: TGCAGCGTTGAAGACAGGGTCTACGAGCAGTACTTC. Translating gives CSVEDRVYEQYF.

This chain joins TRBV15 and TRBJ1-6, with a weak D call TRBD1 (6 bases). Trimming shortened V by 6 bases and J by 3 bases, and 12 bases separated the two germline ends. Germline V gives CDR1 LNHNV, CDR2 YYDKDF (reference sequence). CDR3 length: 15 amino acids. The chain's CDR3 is CATRTEGDYNSPLHF. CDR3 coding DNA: TGTGCCACCAGGACCGAGGGGGACTATAATTCACCCCTCCACTTT.

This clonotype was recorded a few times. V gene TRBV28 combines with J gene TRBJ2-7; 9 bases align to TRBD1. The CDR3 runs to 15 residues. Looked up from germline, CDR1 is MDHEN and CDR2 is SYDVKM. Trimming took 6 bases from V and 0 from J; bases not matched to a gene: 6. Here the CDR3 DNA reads TGTGCCAGCAGCATCGCACAGGGGGCCTCCTACGAGCAGTACTTC. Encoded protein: CASSIAQGASYEQYF.

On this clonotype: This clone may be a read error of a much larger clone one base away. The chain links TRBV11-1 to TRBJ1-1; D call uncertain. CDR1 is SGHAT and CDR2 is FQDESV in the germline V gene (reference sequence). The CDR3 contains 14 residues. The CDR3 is CTSSLVTTAQEAFF. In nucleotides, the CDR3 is TGTACCAGCAGCTTAGTTACTACAGCACAGGAAGCTTTCTTT. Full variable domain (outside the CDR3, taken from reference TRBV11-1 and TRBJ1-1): EAEVAQSPRYKITEKSQAVAFWCDPISGHATLYWYRQILGQGPELLVQFQDESVVDDSQLPKDRFSAERLKGVDSTLKIQPAELGDSAMYLCTSSLVTTAQEAFFGQGTRLTVV.

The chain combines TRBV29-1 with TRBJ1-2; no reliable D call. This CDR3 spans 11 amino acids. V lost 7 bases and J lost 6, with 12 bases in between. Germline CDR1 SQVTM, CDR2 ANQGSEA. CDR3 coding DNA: TGCAGCGCAGACATACCCCATGGCTACACCTTC. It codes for CSADIPHGYTF. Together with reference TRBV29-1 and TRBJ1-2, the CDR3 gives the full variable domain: SAVISQKPSRDICQRGTSLTIQCQVDSQVTMMFWYRQQPGQSLTLIATANQGSEATYESGFVIDKFPISRPNLTFSTLTVSNMSPEDSSIYLCSADIPHGYTFGSGTRLTVV.

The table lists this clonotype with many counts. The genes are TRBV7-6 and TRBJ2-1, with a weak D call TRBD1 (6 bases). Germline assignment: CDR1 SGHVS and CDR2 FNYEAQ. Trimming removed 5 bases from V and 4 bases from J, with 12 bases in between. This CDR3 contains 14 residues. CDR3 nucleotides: TGTGCCAGCAGCGTGGGGACACCATACAATGAGCAGTTCTTC. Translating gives CASSVGTPYNEQFF.

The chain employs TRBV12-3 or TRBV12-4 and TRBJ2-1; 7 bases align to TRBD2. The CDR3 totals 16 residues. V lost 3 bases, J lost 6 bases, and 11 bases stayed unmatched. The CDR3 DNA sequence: TGTGCCAGCAGTTTGGCCAGCGGGGCAGACCGCAATGAGCAGTTCTTC. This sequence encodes CASSLASGADRNEQFF.

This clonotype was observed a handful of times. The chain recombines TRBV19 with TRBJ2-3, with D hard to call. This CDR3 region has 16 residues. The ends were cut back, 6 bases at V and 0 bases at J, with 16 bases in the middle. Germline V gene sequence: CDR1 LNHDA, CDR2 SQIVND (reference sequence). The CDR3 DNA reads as TGTGCCAGTAGCGCGACATGGGAAGATAGCACAGATACGCAGTATTTT. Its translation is CASSATWEDSTDTQYF. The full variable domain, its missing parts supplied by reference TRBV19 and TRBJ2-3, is DGGITQSPKYLFRKEGQNVTLSCEQNLNHDAMYWYRQDPGQGLRLIYYSQIVNDFQKGDIAEGYSVSREKKESFPLTVTSAQKNPTAFYLCASSATWEDSTDTQYFGPGTRLTVL.

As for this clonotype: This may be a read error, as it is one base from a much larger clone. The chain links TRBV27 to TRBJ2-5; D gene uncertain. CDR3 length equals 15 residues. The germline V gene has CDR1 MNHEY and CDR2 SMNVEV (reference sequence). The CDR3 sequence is CASRSNGANQETQHF. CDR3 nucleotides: TGTGCCAGCAGATCTAACGGCGCTAACCAAGAGACCCAGCACTTC.

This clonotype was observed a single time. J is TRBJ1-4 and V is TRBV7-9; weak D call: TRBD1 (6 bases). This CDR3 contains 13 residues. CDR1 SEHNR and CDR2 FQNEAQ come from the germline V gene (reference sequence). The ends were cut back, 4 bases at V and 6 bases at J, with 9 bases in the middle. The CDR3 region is CASSSGGHEKLFF. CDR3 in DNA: TGTGCCAGCAGCTCCGGGGGCCATGAAAAACTGTTTTTT.

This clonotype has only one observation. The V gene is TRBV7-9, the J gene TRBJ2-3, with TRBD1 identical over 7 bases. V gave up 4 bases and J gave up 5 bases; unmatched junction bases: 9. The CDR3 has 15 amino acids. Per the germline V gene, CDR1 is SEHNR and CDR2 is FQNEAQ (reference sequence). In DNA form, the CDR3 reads TGTGCCAGCAGCTCGATTGCCGGGACAGAAGATACGCAGTATTTT. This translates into CASSSIAGTEDTQYF.

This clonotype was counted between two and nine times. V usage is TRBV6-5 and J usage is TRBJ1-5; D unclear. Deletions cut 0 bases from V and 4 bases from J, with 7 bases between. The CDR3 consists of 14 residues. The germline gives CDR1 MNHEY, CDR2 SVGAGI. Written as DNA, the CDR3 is TGTGCCAGCAGTTACTCCTCGAGAAATCAGCCCCAGCATTTT. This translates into CASSYSSRNQPQHF.

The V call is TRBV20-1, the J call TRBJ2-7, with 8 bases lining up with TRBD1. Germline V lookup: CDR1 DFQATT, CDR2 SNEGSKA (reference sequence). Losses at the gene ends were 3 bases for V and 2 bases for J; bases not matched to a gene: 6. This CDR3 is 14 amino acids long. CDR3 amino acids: CSARDRESPYEQYF. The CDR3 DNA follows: TGCAGTGCTAGGGACAGGGAGTCCCCCTACGAGCAGTACTTC.

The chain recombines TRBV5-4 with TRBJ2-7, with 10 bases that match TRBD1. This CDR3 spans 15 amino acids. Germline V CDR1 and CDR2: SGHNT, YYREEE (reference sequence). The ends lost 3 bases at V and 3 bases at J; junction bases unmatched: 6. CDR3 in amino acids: CASSSKDRGDYEQYF. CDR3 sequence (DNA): TGTGCCAGCAGCTCGAAGGACAGGGGGGACTACGAGCAGTACTTC.

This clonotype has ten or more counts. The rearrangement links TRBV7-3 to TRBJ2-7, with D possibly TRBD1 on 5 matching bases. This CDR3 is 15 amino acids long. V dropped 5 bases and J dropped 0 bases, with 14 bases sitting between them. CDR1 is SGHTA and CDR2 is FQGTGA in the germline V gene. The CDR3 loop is CASSDWTLSSYEQYF. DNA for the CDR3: TGTGCCAGCAGCGATTGGACACTTAGCTCCTACGAGCAGTACTTC.

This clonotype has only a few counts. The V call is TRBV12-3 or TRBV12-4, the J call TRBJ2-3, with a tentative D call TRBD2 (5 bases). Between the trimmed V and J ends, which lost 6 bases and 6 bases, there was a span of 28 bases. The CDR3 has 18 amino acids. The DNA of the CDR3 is TGTGCCAGCAGGCCTAACCCGAGCGGACTGGTCATTAGGGATACGCAGTATTTT. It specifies CASRPNPSGLVIRDTQYF.